Listed below are T cell receptor beta chains from one sample, sequenced in a study of blood T cell repertoires in COVID-19. This table comes from immunoSEQ multiplex PCR, and its TCRdb copy is limited to in-frame clones, with some not included. The data contain under 150,000 clones, more than 65% of them seen just once; the ten biggest clones take up 4.2%. Sequencing was performed on peripheral blood. Source of these receptors: a man aged 55 to 70 with acute or convalescent COVID-19. The CDR3 runs from the conserved cysteine through the conserved F or W. D genes are given only for firm matches. The size of a clone is reported for some rows only, either as once, few or many, or as a class for expanded clones.

clone size,V gene,CDR3 length,D gene,J gene,CDR3 DNA,CDR3 protein
.,TRBV7-2,14,TRBD1,TRBJ1-1,TGTGCCAGCAGCCCAGGGGGCGTGAATACTGAAGCTTTCTTT,CASSPGGVNTEAFF
.,TRBV11-2,14,TRBD2,TRBJ2-7,TGTGCCAGCAGCTTAGGTGCGGGAGGATACGAGCAGTACTTC,CASSLGAGGYEQYF
once,TRBV6-5,13,TRBD2,TRBJ2-1,TGTGCCAGCAGGGAGCGGGAACGGAATGAGCAGTTCTTC,CASRERERNEQFF
.,TRBV7-9,11,.,TRBJ1-1,TGTGCCGGCTCAGCGGACACTGAAGCTTTCTTT,CAGSADTEAFF
.,TRBV18,13,.,TRBJ1-4,TGTGCCAGCTCACCAAATCAACAGTCAAAACTGTTTTTT,CASSPNQQSKLFF
.,TRBV5-1,16,.,TRBJ1-4,TGCGCCAGCAGCTTGGCCCAGGGGTCAACTAATGAAAAACTGTTTTTT,CASSLAQGSTNEKLFF
.,TRBV4-1,13,.,TRBJ1-5,TGCGCCAGCAGCCGAGTACTCAATCAGCCCCAGCATTTT,CASSRVLNQPQHF
.,TRBV6-5,14,.,TRBJ1-3,TGTGCCAGCAGTCGGGGGGGCCCTGGAAACACCATATATTTT,CASSRGGPGNTIYF
.,TRBV3-1/TRBV3-2,13,.,TRBJ2-1,TGTGCCAGCAGCCAAACAGGGAGCAATGAGCAGTTCTTC,CASSQTGSNEQFF
once,TRBV5-4,15,TRBD2,TRBJ2-5,TGTGCCAGCAGCTTGGCCCTAGCGGGGGGAGAGACCCAGTACTTC,CASSLALAGGETQYF
.,TRBV19,14,TRBD1,TRBJ2-7,TGTGCCAGTAGTATTGGGGACAGCGCCTACGAGCAGTACTTC,CASSIGDSAYEQYF
.,TRBV28,14,TRBD2,TRBJ2-3,TGTGCCAGTTGGGGCGGGAGGGCCGGGGATACGCAGTATTTT,CASWGGRAGDTQYF
.,TRBV6-6,15,TRBD1,TRBJ1-1,TGTGCCAGCAGCCCACCGGGACAGGGGAACACTGAAGCTTTCTTT,CASSPPGQGNTEAFF
once,TRBV19,11,.,TRBJ1-6,TGTGCCAGTAGGGGCGGGGAACCCCTCCACTTT,CASRGGEPLHF
.,TRBV2,14,TRBD1,TRBJ2-5,TGTGCCAGCAGTCCAGGACAGGGATGGGAGACCCAGTACTTC,CASSPGQGWETQYF
.,TRBV6-5,15,.,TRBJ1-1,TGTGCCAGCACCATGGGGAGGGATTCGAGCACTGAAGCTTTCTTT,CASTMGRDSSTEAFF
few,TRBV6-5,16,.,TRBJ2-3,TGTGCCAGCAGTTTACCAAGGAGACAGTCCACAGATACGCAGTATTTT,CASSLPRRQSTDTQYF
.,TRBV10-3,10,.,TRBJ2-3,TGTGCCACCGGGGGAGATACGCAGTATTTT,CATGGDTQYF
.,TRBV30,14,.,TRBJ1-4,TGTGCCTGGAGTGTACGGGTAGATAATGAAAAACTGTTTTTT,CAWSVRVDNEKLFF
.,TRBV5-6,16,.,TRBJ2-5,TGTGCCAGCAGCTTATCGGGGGGCGGATTTAAGAAGACCCAGTACTTC,CASSLSGGGFKKTQYF
.,TRBV11-1,15,.,TRBJ2-1,TGTGCCAGCAGCTTATTAGGTAGCCAGGGGAATTCGCAGTTCTTC,CASSLLGSQGNSQFF
.,TRBV5-1,14,.,TRBJ2-7,TGCGCCAGCAGCTTAACCCCCGGGATACCAGAGCAGTACTTC,CASSLTPGIPEQYF
.,TRBV5-1,15,.,TRBJ2-1,TGCGCCAGCAGCTTGGCGACTAGTCCTAACAATGAGCAGTTCTTC,CASSLATSPNNEQFF
.,TRBV2,14,TRBD1,TRBJ1-3,TGTGCCAGCAGGACAGGGCAACCTGGAAACACCATATATTTT,CASRTGQPGNTIYF
.,TRBV6-1,16,TRBD2,TRBJ2-1,TGTGCCAGCAGTGAAACTAGCGGGAGTTTCCACAATGAGCAGTTCTTC,CASSETSGSFHNEQFF
.,TRBV6-5,14,TRBD1,TRBJ2-7,TGTGCCAGCGGCCGGGACAGGGGGGACTACGAGCAGTACTTC,CASGRDRGDYEQYF
few,TRBV28,14,TRBD1,TRBJ1-3,TGTGCCAGCAGTCCCGGGACAGCTGGAAACACCATATATTTT,CASSPGTAGNTIYF
.,TRBV7-9,15,TRBD1,TRBJ2-5,TGTGCCAGCAGCTTTATACAGGGGGCTGGGGAGACCCAGTACTTC,CASSFIQGAGETQYF
few,TRBV4-1,21,TRBD2,TRBJ2-1,TGCGCCAGCAGCCAAGAGGAGTTGGGACTAGCGGGAGTAATACCCTACAATGAGCAGTTCTTC,CASSQEELGLAGVIPYNEQFF
.,TRBV11-2,13,.,TRBJ1-1,TGTGCCAGCACCATTCAAGGGGGCACTGAAGCTTTCTTT,CASTIQGGTEAFF